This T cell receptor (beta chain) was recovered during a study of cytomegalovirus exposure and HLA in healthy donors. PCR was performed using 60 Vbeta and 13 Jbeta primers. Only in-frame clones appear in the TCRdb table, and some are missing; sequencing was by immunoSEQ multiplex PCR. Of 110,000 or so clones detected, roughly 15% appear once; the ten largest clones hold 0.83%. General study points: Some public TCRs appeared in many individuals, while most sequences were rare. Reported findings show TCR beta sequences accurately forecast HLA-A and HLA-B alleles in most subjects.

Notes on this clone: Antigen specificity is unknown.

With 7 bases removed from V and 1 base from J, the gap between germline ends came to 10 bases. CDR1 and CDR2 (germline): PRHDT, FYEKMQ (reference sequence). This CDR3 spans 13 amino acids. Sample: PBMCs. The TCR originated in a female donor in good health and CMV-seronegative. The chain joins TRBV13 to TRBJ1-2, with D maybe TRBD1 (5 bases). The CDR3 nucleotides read TGTGCCAGCACCGAGACAGTTAACTATGGCTACACCTTC. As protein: CASTETVNYGYTF.